The clone carrying this TCR beta chain has at least ten counts. Its antigen is not known. Unique molecular identifiers (one per individual cDNA molecule) were attached. MiXCR, run by TCRdb on the 5' RACE reads, gives a single entry per CDR3 protein. This repertoire shows 60,000 to 75,000 distinct CDR3 sequences, around 10% found once; its top ten account for roughly 6%. The sample comes from a study of early T cells in non-severe SARS-CoV-2 infection. Study as a whole: Sequencing used unsorted whole-blood bulk RNA, so chains lack pairing.

This CDR3 spans 16 amino acids. Germline loops: CDR1 ENHRY, CDR2 SYGVKD. Trimming took 2 bases from V and 1 from J, leaving 12 bases between them. General study results and limits: Anti-spike CD8 responses were favored by VDJdb matching, which missed private and CD4 specificities.

This specimen was whole blood, taken at baseline. The clonotype was recovered from an adult who was a healthcare worker with PCR-confirmed SARS-CoV-2 infection or an uninfected control (not recorded which). This chain links TRBV10-3 with TRBJ2-1, with TRBD2 as a possible D gene (5 bases). The CDR3 DNA reads as TGTGCCATCAGTGAGCCCGGAGGAGGATCCTACAATGAGCAGTTCTTC. Translating gives CAISEPGGGSYNEQFF.